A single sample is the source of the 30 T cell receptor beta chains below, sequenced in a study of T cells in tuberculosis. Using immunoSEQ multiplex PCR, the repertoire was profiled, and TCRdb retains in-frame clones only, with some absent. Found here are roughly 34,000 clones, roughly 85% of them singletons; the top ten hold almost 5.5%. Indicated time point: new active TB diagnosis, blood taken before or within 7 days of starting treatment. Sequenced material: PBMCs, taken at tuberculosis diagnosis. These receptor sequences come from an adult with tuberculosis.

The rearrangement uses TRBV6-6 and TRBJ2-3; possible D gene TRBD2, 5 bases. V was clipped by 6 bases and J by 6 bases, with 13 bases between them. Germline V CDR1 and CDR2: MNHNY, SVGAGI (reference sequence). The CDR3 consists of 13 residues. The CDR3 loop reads CASSTGIQDTQYF. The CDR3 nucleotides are TGTGCCAGCAGCACCGGGATTCAGGATACGCAGTATTTT.

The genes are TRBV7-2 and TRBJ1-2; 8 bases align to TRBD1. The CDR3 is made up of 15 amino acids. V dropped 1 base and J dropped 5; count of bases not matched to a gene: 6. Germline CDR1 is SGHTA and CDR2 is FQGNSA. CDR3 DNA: TGTGCCAGCAGCTTAGAGCAGGGGGCCTGGTATGGCTACACCTTC. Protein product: CASSLEQGAWYGYTF.

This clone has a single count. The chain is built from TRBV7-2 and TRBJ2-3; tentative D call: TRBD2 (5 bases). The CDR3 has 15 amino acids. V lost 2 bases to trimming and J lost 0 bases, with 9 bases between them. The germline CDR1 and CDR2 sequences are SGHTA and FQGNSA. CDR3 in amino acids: CASSLKRFSTDTQYF. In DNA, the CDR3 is TGTGCCAGCAGCTTAAAGCGGTTCAGCACAGATACGCAGTATTTT. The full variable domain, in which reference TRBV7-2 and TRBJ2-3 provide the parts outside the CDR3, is GAGVSQSPSNKVTEKGKDVELRCDPISGHTALYWYRQSLGQGLEFLIYFQGNSAPDKSGLPSDRFSAERTGGSVSTLTIQRTQQEDSAVYLCASSLKRFSTDTQYFGPGTRLTVL.

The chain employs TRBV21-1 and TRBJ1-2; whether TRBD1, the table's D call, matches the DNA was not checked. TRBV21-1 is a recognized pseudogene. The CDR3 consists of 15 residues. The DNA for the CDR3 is TGTGCCAGCAGCAAAGAACGAGACACAAACTATGGCTACACCTTC. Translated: CASSKERDTNYGYTF.

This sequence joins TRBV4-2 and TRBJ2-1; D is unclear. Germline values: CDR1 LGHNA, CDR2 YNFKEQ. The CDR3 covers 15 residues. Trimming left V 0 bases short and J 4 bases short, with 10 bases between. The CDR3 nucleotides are TGTGCCAGCAGCCAAGATGTAGCCCTTTACAATGAGCAGTTCTTC. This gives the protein CASSQDVALYNEQFF.

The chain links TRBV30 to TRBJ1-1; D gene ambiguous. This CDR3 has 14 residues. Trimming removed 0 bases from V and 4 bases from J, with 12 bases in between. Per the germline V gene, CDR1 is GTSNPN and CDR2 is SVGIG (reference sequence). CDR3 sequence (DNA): TGTGCCTGGAGTGTAGGTCGGGAGGGCACTGAAGCTTTCTTT. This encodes CAWSVGREGTEAFF.

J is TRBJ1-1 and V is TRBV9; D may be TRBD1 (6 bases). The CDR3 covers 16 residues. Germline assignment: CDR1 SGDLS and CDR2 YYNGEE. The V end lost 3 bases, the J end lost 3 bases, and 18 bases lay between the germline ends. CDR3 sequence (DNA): TGTGCCAGCAGCGCCGGTTTGGGGTCAGGGGACACTGAAGCTTTCTTT. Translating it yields CASSAGLGSGDTEAFF.

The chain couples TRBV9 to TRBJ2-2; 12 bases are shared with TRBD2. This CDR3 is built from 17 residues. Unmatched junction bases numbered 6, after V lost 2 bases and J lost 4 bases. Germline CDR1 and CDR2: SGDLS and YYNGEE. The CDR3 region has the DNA TGTGCCAGCAGCGTCGGTCCTAGCGGGGGGGCCACCGGGGAGCTGTTTTTT. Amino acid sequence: CASSVGPSGGATGELFF. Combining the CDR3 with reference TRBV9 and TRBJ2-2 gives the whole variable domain DSGVTQTPKHLITATGQRVTLRCSPRSGDLSVYWYQQSLDQGLQFLIQYYNGEERAKGNILERFSAQQFPDLHSELNLSSLELGDSALYFCASSVGPSGGATGELFFGEGSRLTVL.

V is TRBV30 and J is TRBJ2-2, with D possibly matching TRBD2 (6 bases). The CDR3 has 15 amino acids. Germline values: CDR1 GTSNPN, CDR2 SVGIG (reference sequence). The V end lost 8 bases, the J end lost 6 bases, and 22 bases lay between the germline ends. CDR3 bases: TGTGCCAGGGGACCGGGCCCGGGGGTGGCCGGGGAGCTGTTTTTT. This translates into CARGPGPGVAGELFF. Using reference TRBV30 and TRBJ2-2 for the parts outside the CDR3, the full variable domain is SQTIHQWPATLVQPVGSPLSLECTVEGTSNPNLYWYRQAAGRGLQLLFYSVGIGQISSEVPQNLSASRPQDRQFILSSKKLLLSDSGFYLCARGPGPGVAGELFFGEGSRLTVL.

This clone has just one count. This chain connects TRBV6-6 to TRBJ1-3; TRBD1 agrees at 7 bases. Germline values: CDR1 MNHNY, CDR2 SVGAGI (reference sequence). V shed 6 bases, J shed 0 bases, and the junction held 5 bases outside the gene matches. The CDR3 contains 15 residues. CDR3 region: CASSLRDSSGNTIYF. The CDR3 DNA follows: TGTGCCAGCAGCCTGCGGGACAGCTCTGGAAACACCATATATTTT.

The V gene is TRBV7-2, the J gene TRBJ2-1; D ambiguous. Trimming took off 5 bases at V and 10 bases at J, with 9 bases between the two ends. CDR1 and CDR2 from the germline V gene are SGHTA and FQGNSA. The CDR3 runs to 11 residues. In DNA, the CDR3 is TGTGCCAGCAGCAGCCGTAGAGAGCAGTTCTTC. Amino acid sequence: CASSSRREQFF.

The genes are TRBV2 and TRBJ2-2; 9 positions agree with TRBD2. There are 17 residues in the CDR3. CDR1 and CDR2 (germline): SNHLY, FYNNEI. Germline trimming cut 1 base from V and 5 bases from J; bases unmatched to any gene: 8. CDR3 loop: CASSEDFGTSSTGELFF. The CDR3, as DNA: TGTGCCAGCAGTGAAGATTTTGGGACTAGCTCTACCGGGGAGCTGTTTTTT.

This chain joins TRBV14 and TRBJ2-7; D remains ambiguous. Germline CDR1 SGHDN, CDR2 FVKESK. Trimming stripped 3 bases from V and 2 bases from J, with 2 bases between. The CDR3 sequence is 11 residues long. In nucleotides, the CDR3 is TGTGCCAGCAGCCACGCCTACGAGCAGTACTTC. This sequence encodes CASSHAYEQYF.

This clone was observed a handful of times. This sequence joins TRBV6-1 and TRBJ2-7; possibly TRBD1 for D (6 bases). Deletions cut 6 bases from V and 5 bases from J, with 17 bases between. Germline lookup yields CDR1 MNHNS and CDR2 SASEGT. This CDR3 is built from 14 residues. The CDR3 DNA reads TGTGCCAGCAGGGACCAACAGGGTTCCCACGAGCAGTACTTC. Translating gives CASRDQQGSHEQYF.

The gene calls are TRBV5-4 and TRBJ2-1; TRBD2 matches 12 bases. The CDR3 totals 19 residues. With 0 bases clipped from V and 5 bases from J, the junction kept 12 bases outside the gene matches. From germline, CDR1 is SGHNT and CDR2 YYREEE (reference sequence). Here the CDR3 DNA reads TGTGCCAGCAGCTTGGAGGGGTTAGCGGGACTAGCGGGCGACAATGAGCAGTTCTTC. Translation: CASSLEGLAGLAGDNEQFF. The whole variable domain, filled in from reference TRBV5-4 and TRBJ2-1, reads ETGVTQSPTHLIKTRGQQVTLRCSSQSGHNTVSWYQQALGQGPQFIFQYYREEENGRGNFPPRFSGLQFPNYSSELNVNALELDDSALYLCASSLEGLAGLAGDNEQFFGPGTRLTVL.

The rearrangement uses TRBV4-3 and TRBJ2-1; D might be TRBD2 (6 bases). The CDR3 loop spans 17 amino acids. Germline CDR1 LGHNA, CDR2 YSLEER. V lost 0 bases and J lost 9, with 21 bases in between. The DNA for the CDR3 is TGCGCCAGCAGCCAAGAAGGTCGCGGCGGGGAAGTTCGTGAGCAGTTCTTC. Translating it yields CASSQEGRGGEVREQFF.

CDR3 region: CASSFAPRETQYF. CDR3 sequence (DNA): TGTGCCAGCAGCTTTGCCCCGCGGGAGACCCAGTACTTC. V gene TRBV7-2 combines with J gene TRBJ2-5; D is unresolved. The CDR3 contains 13 residues. Trimming removed 3 bases from V and 5 bases from J, with 10 bases in between. The germline V gene encodes CDR1 SGHTA and CDR2 FQGNSA. The complete variable domain, with remaining parts taken from reference TRBV7-2 and TRBJ2-5, reads GAGVSQSPSNKVTEKGKDVELRCDPISGHTALYWYRQSLGQGLEFLIYFQGNSAPDKSGLPSDRFSAERTGGSVSTLTIQRTQQEDSAVYLCASSFAPRETQYFGPGTRLLVL.

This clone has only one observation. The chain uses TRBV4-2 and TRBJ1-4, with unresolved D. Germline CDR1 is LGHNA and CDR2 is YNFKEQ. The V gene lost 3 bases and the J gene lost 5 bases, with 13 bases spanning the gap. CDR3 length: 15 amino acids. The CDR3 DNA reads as TGTGCCAGCAGCCATCCCGGTGAGGCAAATGAAAAACTGTTTTTT. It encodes CASSHPGEANEKLFF.

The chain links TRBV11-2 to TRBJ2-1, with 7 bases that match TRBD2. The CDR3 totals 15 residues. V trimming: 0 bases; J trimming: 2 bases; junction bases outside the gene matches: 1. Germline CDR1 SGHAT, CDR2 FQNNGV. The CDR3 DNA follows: TGTGCCAGCAGCTTAGAACTAGCGACCTACAATGAGCAGTTCTTC. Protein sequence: CASSLELATYNEQFF.

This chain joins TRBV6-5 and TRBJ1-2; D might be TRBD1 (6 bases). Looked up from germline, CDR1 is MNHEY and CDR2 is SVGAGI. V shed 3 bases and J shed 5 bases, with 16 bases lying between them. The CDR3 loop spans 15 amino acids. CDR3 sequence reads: CASSYGGAGGYGYTF. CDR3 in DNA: TGTGCCAGCAGTTATGGGGGGGCGGGTGGTTATGGCTACACCTTC.

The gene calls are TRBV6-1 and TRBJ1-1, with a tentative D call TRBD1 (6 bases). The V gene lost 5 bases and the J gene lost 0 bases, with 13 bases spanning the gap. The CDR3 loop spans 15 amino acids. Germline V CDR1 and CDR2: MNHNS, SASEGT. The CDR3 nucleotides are TGTGCCAGCAGTTCGGGGGGCAGCATGAACACTGAAGCTTTCTTT. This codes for CASSSGGSMNTEAFF.

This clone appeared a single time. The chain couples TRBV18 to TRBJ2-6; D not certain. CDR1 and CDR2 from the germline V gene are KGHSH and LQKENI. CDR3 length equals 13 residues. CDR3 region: CAHLQSRANVLTF. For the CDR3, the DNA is TGTGCACATTTACAAAGTCGGGCCAACGTCCTGACTTTC.

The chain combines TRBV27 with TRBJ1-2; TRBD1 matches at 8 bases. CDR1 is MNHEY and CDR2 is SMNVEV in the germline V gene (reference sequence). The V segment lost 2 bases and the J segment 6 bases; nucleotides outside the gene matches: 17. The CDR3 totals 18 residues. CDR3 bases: TGTGCCAGCAGTTTAGGGTGGACAGGGACCCCTGGCGCGGATGGCTACACCTTC. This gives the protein CASSLGWTGTPGADGYTF.

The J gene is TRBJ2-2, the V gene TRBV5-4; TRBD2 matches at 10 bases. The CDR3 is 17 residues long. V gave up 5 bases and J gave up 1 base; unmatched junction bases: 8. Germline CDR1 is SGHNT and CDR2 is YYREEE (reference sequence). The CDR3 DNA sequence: TGTGCCAGCAGAATCGGGCCTAGCGGGGGGAACACCGGGGAGCTGTTTTTT. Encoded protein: CASRIGPSGGNTGELFF.

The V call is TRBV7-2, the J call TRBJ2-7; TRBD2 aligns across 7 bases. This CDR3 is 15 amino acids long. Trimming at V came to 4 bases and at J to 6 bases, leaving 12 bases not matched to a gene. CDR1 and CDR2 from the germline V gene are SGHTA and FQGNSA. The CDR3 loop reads CASSSVPSAGLEQYF. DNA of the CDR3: TGTGCCAGCAGCTCAGTTCCGTCAGCGGGACTCGAGCAGTACTTC. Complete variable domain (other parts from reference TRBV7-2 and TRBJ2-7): GAGVSQSPSNKVTEKGKDVELRCDPISGHTALYWYRQSLGQGLEFLIYFQGNSAPDKSGLPSDRFSAERTGGSVSTLTIQRTQQEDSAVYLCASSSVPSAGLEQYFGPGTRLTVT.

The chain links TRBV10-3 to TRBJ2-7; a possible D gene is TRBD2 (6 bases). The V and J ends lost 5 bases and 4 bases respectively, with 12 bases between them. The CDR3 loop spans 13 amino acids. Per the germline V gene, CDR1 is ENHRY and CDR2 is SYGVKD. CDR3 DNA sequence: TGTGCCATCAGTTTGGGGGACTGGTACGAGCAGTACTTC. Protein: CAISLGDWYEQYF.

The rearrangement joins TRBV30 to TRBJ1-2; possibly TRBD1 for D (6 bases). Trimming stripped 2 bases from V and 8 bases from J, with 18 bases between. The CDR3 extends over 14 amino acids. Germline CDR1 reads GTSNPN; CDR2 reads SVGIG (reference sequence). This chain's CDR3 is CAWSKGDHTTGYTF. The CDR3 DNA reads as TGTGCCTGGAGTAAGGGGGACCACACGACCGGCTACACCTTC.

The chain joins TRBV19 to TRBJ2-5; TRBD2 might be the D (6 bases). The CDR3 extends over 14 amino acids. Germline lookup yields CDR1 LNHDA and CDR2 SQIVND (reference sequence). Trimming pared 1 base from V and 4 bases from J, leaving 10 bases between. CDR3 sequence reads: CASSIGLGRETQYF. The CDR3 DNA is TGTGCCAGTAGTATAGGACTAGGCAGAGAGACCCAGTACTTC.

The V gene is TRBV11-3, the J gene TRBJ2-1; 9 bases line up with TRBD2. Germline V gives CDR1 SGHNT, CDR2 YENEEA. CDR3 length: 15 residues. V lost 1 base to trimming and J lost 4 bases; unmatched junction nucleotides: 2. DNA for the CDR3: TGTGCCAGCAGCTTAGGGCTAGCGGGGTACAATGAGCAGTTCTTC. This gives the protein CASSLGLAGYNEQFF.

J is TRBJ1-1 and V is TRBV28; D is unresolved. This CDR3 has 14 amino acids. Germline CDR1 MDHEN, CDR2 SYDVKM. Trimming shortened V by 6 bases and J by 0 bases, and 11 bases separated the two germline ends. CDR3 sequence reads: CASRIEGLNTEAFF. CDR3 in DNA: TGTGCCAGCAGGATCGAGGGCCTGAACACTGAAGCTTTCTTT.